This T cell receptor (beta chain) is from a study of identical twins. Overall study findings and caveats: Conclusions were based on cross-sectional statistical analysis, without following the same donors. There were fewer insertions in abundant cord blood beta clonotypes, but memory repertoires showed no such pattern. Sequences that were out-of-frame, alpha and twin-shared displayed an excess of low generation probability.

TCRdb re-analysed the 5' RACE reads in MiXCR, keeping a single row per CDR3 protein. The sample includes fewer than 250,000 distinct CDR3 sequences, approximately 7% of them seen just once. All donors comprised healthy Caucasians. The V segment lost 0 bases and the J segment 5 bases; nucleotides outside the gene matches: 6. Germline V gene data show CDR1 as DFQATT and CDR2 as SNEGSKA (reference sequence). The CDR3 loop spans 16 amino acids. A few counts support this clonotype. What it binds is unknown. The same sample was also used in a study of yellow fever vaccine responses in identical twins.

This sequence originates from a woman aged 18-35 years in good health. The chain combines TRBV20-1 with TRBJ2-1; 11 bases are a match to TRBD2. The specimen was memory (CD45RO+) T cells sorted from blood. The CDR3 sequence is CSARDPLAGGDNEQFF. The CDR3 DNA reads TGCAGTGCTAGAGATCCCTTAGCGGGGGGGGACAATGAGCAGTTCTTC.